This T cell receptor (beta chain) was sequenced during a study of radiation and T cells in renal cell carcinoma. Study outcomes and limitations: Top tumor clonotypes rose in blood 2 weeks post-radiation, then contracted. No pretreatment tumor biopsies were available for baseline clonotypes.

Time point specified: baseline pretreatment blood. Sample treatment: 15 Gy SBRT to primary tumor, nephrectomy 4 weeks later. In the case of this clone: Its antigen is unknown.

The ends were cut back, 5 bases at V and 7 bases at J, with 16 bases in the middle. CDR3 length: 14 amino acids. CDR1 and CDR2 from the germline V gene are SGHTA and FQGNSA. Repertoires were generated with immunoSEQ multiplex PCR, while TCRdb's copy carries only in-frame clones and drops some. The sample holds 87,000 or so clones; 65% to 90% are singletons and the top ten take approximately 8%. The source material was blood, sampled from a patient whose treatment included radiotherapy and nephrectomy. The TCR comes from a middle-aged man with renal cell carcinoma. The chain recombines TRBV7-2 with TRBJ2-3; unclear D gene. CDR3 DNA: TGTGCCAGCAGCGAAAACGAGGCTAGAAATACGCAGTATTTT. The encoded protein is CASSENEARNTQYF.